Reported below is one T cell receptor (beta chain). The CDR3 consists of 12 residues. V lost 4 bases and J lost 4, with 8 bases in between. Germline CDR1 SGHNT, CDR2 YYREEE (reference sequence). This sample is drawn from a study of blood T cell repertoires in COVID-19. As for the study in general: Acute and convalescent COVID-19 specimens originated in the United States, Italy and Spain. From T cells, B-cell-depleted T cells, or PBMCs came the material, which was cDNA or gDNA.

In the authors' workflow: Estimation of nucleated cell counts was performed using reference gene primer amplification. The protocol was immunoSEQ multiplex PCR, while the TCRdb copy is restricted to in-frame clones and leaves out a portion. V, J and clone size were drawn from that table, and D and trimming were deduced from the DNA. The table has 65,000 to 70,000 clones, about 91% seen once; the top ten hold about an eighth. This clonotype originated in a human donor with active COVID-19. The donor label of this sample is uncertain. The material sequenced was peripheral blood. The chain couples TRBV5-4 to TRBJ2-5, with D possibly TRBD1 on 5 matching bases. Written as DNA, the CDR3 is TGTGCCAGCAGCCTAAGGGGAGAGACCCAGTACTTC. It is translated as CASSLRGETQYF.